These 12 T cell receptor beta chains were all obtained from the same sample, sequenced in a study of T cell repertoires in cytomegalovirus infection. From the reads, TCRdb called clonotypes with MiXCR, one entry per CDR3 protein. This table holds about 490,000 distinct CDR3 sequences, about 26% found once. Sequencing was done on a sample of PBMCs. The receptors originated from a human donor in good health (CMV status not recorded). Some clones in this sample may be carry-over from other donors' samples.

The V gene is TRBV6-2 or TRBV6-3, the J gene TRBJ2-4; D call uncertain. The V end was cut by 5 bases, the J end by 5 bases, with 7 bases between. The CDR3 contains 12 residues. The germline V gene encodes CDR1 MNHEY and CDR2 SVGEGT. The CDR3, as DNA: TGTGCCAGCAGTACTCTAGAAAACATTCAGTACTTC. This translates into CASSTLENIQYF.

V is TRBV7-4 and J is TRBJ2-1, with D perhaps TRBD1 or TRBD2 (5 bases each). CDR1 and CDR2 from the germline V gene are SGHVT and SQSDAQ. V was trimmed by 4 bases and J by 1 base, leaving 14 bases between them. This CDR3 region has 16 residues. The CDR3 DNA follows: TGTGCCAGCAGCTCCGGAGTTGGGGGATCCTACAATGAGCAGTTCTTC. Protein product: CASSSGVGGSYNEQFF.

The rearrangement links TRBV19 to TRBJ2-7; TRBD1 might be the D (6 bases). The CDR3 has 19 residues. Trimming shortened V by 3 bases and J by 0 bases, and 24 bases separated the two germline ends. Germline lookup yields CDR1 LNHDA and CDR2 SQIVND (reference sequence). Here the CDR3 reads CASSIGRRRQVGPSYEQYF. The CDR3 nucleotides are TGTGCCAGTAGTATCGGCAGACGGAGACAGGTGGGTCCCTCCTACGAGCAGTACTTC. The full variable domain, rest sourced from reference TRBV19 and TRBJ2-7, is DGGITQSPKYLFRKEGQNVTLSCEQNLNHDAMYWYRQDPGQGLRLIYYSQIVNDFQKGDIAEGYSVSREKKESFPLTVTSAQKNPTAFYLCASSIGRRRQVGPSYEQYFGPGTRLTVT.

The chain has TRBV19 and TRBJ2-3; TRBD2 aligns across 10 bases. This CDR3 has 15 amino acids. Germline assignment: CDR1 LNHDA and CDR2 SQIVND (reference sequence). V shed 6 bases, J shed 3 bases, and the junction held 6 bases outside the gene matches. The CDR3 loop is CASRLAGVLTDTQYF. CDR3 sequence (DNA): TGTGCCAGTAGGCTAGCGGGAGTCTTGACAGATACGCAGTATTTT.

This clonotype was recorded a few times. The chain combines TRBV23-1 with TRBJ1-5, with D perhaps TRBD1 (5 bases). TRBV23-1 is given ORF status, its function remaining uncertain. The CDR3 is made up of 17 amino acids. Between the trimmed V and J ends, which lost 2 bases and 6 bases, there was a span of 20 bases. This chain's CDR3 is CASSQLFARGIAQPQHF. DNA for the CDR3: TGCGCCAGCAGTCAACTCTTTGCACGGGGGATTGCTCAGCCCCAGCATTTT.

There are many counts of this clonotype. The chain links TRBV7-2 to TRBJ2-6; the D is unclear. This CDR3 has 14 amino acids. Germline loops: CDR1 SGHTA, CDR2 FQGNSA. Trimming took 2 bases from V and 4 from J, leaving 6 bases between them. CDR3 loop: CASSLTTGANVLTF. CDR3 DNA: TGTGCCAGCAGCTTAACGACAGGGGCCAACGTCCTGACTTTC.

CDR3 sequence reads: CSARTANTNEQFF. For the CDR3, the DNA is TGCAGTGCAAGGACAGCCAATACGAATGAGCAGTTCTTC. V is TRBV20-1 and J is TRBJ2-1; D perhaps matches TRBD1 (6 bases). V was pared by 6 bases and J by 7 bases, with 16 bases between. The CDR3 has 13 amino acids. From germline, CDR1 is DFQATT and CDR2 SNEGSKA (reference sequence).

A few counts support this clonotype. CDR3 region: CASSAGQGVYEQYF. The CDR3 nucleotides are TGTGCCAGCAGCGCGGGACAGGGTGTCTACGAGCAGTACTTC. The V and J genes are TRBV9 and TRBJ2-7; 9 positions match TRBD1. Looked up from germline, CDR1 is SGDLS and CDR2 is YYNGEE. Trimming removed 3 bases from V and 3 bases from J; junction bases left unmatched: 4. The CDR3 is 14 amino acids.

The chain is built from TRBV20-1 and TRBJ1-5, with 7 nucleotides matching TRBD1. The junction had 7 bases not matched to a gene; V was cut back by 6 bases and J by 5 bases. The CDR3 contains 13 residues. The germline CDR1 and CDR2 sequences are DFQATT and SNEGSKA (reference sequence). The CDR3 spells CSAPGRGDQPQHF. The CDR3 nucleotides are TGCAGTGCCCCTGGCAGGGGGGATCAGCCCCAGCATTTT.

This clonotype was picked up many times. The CDR3 sequence is CASSLAGETQYF. In DNA form, the CDR3 reads TGTGCCAGCAGCTTAGCGGGAGAGACCCAGTACTTC. V and J are TRBV7-2 and TRBJ2-5, with D uncertain. Trimming pared 0 bases from V and 4 bases from J, leaving 3 bases between. Per the germline V gene, CDR1 is SGHTA and CDR2 is FQGNSA. This CDR3 region has 12 residues.

In this sample, this clonotype turned up many times. The gene calls are TRBV7-8 and TRBJ2-1; D gene unclear. Germline V gene lookup returns CDR1 SGHVS and CDR2 FQNEAQ. The CDR3 loop spans 13 amino acids. Trimming cost V 1 base and J 3 bases, with 4 bases left between them. The CDR3, as DNA: TGTGCCAGCAGCTTAGGTTACTACAATGAGCAGTTCTTC. Amino acids: CASSLGYYNEQFF.

V and J are TRBV7-2 and TRBJ2-5; possible D gene TRBD1, 5 bases. V was shortened by 8 bases and J by 3 bases, with 16 bases between the two germline ends. Germline V lookup: CDR1 SGHTA, CDR2 FQGNSA. The CDR3 consists of 14 residues. For the CDR3, the DNA is TGTGCCAGCCACCGTAGCAGGGCGGAAGAGACCCAGTACTTC. It yields the protein CASHRSRAEETQYF.